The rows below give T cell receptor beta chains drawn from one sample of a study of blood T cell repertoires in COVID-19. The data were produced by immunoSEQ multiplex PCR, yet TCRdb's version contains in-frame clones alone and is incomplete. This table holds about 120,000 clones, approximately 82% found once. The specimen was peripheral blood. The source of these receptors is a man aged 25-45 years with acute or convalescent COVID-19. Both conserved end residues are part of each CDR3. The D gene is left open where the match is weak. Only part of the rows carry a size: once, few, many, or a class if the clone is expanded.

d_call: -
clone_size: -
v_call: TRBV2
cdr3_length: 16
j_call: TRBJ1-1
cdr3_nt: TGTGCCAGCAGTGAATCGTGGGGGGGTATGAACACTGAAGCTTTCTTT
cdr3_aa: CASSESWGGMNTEAFF

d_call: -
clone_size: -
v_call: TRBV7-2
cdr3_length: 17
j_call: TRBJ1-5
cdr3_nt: TGTGCCAGCAGCTTAGCGCTTGGGGGCGCGGGCAATCAGCCCCAGCATTTT
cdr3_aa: CASSLALGGAGNQPQHF

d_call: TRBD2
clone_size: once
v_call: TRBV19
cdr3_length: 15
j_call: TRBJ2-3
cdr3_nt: TGTGCCAGTAGTGGAGCGGGGGGAGGGACAGATACGCAGTATTTT
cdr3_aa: CASSGAGGGTDTQYF

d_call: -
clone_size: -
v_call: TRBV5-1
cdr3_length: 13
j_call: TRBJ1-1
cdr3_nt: TGCGCCAGCAGTTCGGGACAGAACACTGAAGCTTTCTTT
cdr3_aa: CASSSGQNTEAFF

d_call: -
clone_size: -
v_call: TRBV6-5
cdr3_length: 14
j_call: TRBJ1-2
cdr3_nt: TGTGCCAGCACCGGCGGACTAGCTAACTATGGCTACACCTTC
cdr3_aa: CASTGGLANYGYTF

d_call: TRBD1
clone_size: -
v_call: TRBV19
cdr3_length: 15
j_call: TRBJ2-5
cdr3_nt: TGTGCCAGTAGTAGTAGGAGACAGGGAAGGGAGACCCAGTACTTC
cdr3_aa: CASSSRRQGRETQYF

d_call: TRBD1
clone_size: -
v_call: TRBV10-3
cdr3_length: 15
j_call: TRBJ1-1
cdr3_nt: TGTGCCATCAGTGCGGGACAGGGGATGAACACTGAAGCTTTCTTT
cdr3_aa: CAISAGQGMNTEAFF

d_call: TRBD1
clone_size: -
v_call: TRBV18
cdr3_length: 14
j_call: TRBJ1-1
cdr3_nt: TGTGCCAGCTCACAGACAGGGGGACCCACTGAAGCTTTCTTT
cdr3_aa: CASSQTGGPTEAFF

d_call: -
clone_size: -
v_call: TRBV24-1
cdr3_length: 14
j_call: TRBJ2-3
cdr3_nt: TGTGCCGGCCGGGGTTGTTCTAGCACAGATACGCAGTATTTT
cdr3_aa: CAGRGCSSTDTQYF

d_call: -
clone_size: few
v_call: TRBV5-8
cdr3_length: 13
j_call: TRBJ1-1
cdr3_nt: TGTGCCAGCAGCTTGACAGGGAACACTGAAGCTTTCTTT
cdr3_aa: CASSLTGNTEAFF

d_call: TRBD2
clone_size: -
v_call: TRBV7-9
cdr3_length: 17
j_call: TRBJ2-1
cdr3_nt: TGTGCCAGCAGCTCCCTAACTAGCGGCAGCTCCTACAATGAGCAGTTCTTC
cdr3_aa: CASSSLTSGSSYNEQFF

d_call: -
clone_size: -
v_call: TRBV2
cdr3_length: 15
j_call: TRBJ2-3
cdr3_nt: TGTGCCAGCAGTGAAGCGGAACTAGCTGTAGATACGCAGTATTTT
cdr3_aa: CASSEAELAVDTQYF

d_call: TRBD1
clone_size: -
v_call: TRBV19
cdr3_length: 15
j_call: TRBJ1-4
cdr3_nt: TGTGCCAGTAGTTTTCCGGGACAGGGACTAAAAGGGCTGTTTTTT
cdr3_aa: CASSFPGQGLKGLFF

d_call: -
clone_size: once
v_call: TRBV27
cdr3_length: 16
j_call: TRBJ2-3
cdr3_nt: TGTGCCAGCAGTTTTAGGGGGGGACTTATCACAGATACGCAGTATTTT
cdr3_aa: CASSFRGGLITDTQYF

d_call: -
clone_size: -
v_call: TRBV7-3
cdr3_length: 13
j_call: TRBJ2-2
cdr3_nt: TGTGCCAGCAGCTTTCTAAACACCGGGGAGCTGTTTTTT
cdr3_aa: CASSFLNTGELFF

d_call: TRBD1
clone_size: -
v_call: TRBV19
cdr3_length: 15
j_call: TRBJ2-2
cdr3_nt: TGTGCCAGTAGTATAGCGGGACAGATGACTAGGGAGCTGTTTTTT
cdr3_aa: CASSIAGQMTRELFF

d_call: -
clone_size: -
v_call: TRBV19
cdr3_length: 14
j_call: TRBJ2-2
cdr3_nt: TGTGCCAGTAGGGCCATGCGAGGGACCGGGGAGCTGTTTTTT
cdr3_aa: CASRAMRGTGELFF

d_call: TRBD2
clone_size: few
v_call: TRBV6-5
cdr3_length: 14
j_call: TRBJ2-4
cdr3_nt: TGTGCCAGCAGTTTGGGACTAGCGGGAGGCATTCAGTACTTC
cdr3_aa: CASSLGLAGGIQYF

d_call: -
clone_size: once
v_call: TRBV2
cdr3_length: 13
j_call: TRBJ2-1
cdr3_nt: TGTGCCAGCAGTGGCCCCAGATACAATGAGCAGTTCTTC
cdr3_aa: CASSGPRYNEQFF

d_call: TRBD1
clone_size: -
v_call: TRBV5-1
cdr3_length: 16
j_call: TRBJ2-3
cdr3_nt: TGCGCCAGCAGCTGGACAGGGCAAATTTTAGGGGATACGCAGTATTTT
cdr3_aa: CASSWTGQILGDTQYF

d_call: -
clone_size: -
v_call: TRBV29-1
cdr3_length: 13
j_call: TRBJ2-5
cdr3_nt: TGCAGCGGAACAGGGAAGGGCGGGGAGACCCAGTACTTC
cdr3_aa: CSGTGKGGETQYF

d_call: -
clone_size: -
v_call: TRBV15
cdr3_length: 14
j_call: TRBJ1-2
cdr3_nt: TGTGCCACCTATCAATCAGGGGAAATCTATGGCTACACCTTC
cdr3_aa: CATYQSGEIYGYTF

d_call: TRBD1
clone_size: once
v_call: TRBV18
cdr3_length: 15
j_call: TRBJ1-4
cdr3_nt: TGTGCCAGCTCACCGGGGACAGGCATTAATGAAAAACTGTTTTTT
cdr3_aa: CASSPGTGINEKLFF

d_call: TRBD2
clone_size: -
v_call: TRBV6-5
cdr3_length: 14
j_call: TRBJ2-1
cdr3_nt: TGTGCCAGCGGTCGACTAGCCGCCTACAATGAGCAGTTCTTC
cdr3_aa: CASGRLAAYNEQFF

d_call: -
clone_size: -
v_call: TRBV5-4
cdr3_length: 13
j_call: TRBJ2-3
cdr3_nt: TGTGCCAGCAGCTTGTCTCTAGCAGATACGCAGTATTTT
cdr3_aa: CASSLSLADTQYF

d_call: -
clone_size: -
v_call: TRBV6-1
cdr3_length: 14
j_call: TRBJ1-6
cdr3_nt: TGTGCCAGCAGTGAAGCGGGAGGGTATTCACCCCTCCACTTT
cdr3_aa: CASSEAGGYSPLHF

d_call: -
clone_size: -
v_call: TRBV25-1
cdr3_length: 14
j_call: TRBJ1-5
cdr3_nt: TGTGCCAGCAGTGGGCACAGTGACAATCAGCCCCAGCATTTT
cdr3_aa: CASSGHSDNQPQHF

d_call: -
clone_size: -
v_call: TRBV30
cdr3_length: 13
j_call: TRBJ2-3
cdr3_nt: TGTGCCTGGAGTGTACTCGGGACAGATACGCAGTATTTT
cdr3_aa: CAWSVLGTDTQYF

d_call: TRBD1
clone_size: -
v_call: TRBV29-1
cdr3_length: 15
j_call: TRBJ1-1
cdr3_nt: TGCAGCGTCCACCCGTCTGGCACAGGGGGTGGGGAAGCTTTCTTT
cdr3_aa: CSVHPSGTGGGEAFF

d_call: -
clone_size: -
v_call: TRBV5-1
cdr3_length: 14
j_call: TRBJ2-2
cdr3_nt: TGCGCCAGCAGACACCAACAGGGAACCGGGGAGCTGTTTTTT
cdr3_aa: CASRHQQGTGELFF

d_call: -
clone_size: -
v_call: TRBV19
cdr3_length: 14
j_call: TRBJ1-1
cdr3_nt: TGTGCCAGTAGTATAGCGGGGGGATACACTGAAGCTTTCTTT
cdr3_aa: CASSIAGGYTEAFF

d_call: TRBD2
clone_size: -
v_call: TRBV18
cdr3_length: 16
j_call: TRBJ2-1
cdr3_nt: TGTGCCAGCTCACCCTGGACTAGCGGGAGTTTCAATGAGCAGTTCTTC
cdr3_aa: CASSPWTSGSFNEQFF

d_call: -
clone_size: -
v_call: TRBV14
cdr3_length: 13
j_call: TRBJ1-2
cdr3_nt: TGTGCCAGCAGCCAAGTTCGTACAGGCGGCTACACCTTC
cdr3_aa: CASSQVRTGGYTF

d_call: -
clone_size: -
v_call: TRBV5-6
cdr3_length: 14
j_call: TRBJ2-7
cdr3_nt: TGTGCCAGCAGCGGGGTTTCGGACAGCCTTCCGCAGTACTTC
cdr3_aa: CASSGVSDSLPQYF

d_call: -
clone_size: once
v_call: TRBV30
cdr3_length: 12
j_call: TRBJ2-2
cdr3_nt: TGTGCCTGCAAACAGGACACCGGGGAGCTGTTTTTT
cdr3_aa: CACKQDTGELFF

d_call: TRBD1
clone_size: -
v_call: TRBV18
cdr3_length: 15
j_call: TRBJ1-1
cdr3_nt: TGTGCCAGCTCACTAGGGGGCTATATGAACACTGAAGCTTTCTTT
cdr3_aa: CASSLGGYMNTEAFF

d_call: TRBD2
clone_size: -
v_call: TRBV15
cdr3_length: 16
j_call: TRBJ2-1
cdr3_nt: TGTGCCACCAGCAGAGGCGCTAGCGGGAATTTCAATGAGCAGTTCTTC
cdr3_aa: CATSRGASGNFNEQFF

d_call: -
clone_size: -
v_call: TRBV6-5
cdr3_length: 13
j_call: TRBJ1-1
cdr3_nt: TGTGCCAGCAGTACGGGAAGGAACACTGAAGCTTTCTTT
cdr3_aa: CASSTGRNTEAFF

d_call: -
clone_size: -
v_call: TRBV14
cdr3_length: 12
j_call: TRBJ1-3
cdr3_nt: TGTGCCAGCGCTACTTCGCGGGGCACCATATATTTT
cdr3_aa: CASATSRGTIYF

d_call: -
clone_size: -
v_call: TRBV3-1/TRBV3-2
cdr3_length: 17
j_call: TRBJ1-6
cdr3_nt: TGTGCCAGCAGCCAAGGACAGAATCTTGGAAATATCGGTCCCCTCCACTTT
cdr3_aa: CASSQGQNLGNIGPLHF

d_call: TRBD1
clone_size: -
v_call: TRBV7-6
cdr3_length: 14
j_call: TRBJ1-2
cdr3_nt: TGTGCCAGCAGCCCAGGACAGGGAGGCTATGGCTACACCTTC
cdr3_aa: CASSPGQGGYGYTF

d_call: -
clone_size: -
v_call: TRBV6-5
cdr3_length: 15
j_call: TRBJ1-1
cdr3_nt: TGTGCCAGCAGTTACTCAGGACAGACCAGCACTGAAGCTTTCTTT
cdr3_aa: CASSYSGQTSTEAFF

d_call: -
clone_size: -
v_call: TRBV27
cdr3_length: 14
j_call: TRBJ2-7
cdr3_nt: TGTGCCAGCAGTTCCAGGGTCCCCCTCTACGAGCAGTACTTC
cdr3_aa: CASSSRVPLYEQYF

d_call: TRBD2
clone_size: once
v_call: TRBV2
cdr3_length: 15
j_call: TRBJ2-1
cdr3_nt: TGTGCCAGCAGTCGTGGGGGGGGAGCCTACAATGAGCAGTTCTTC
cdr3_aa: CASSRGGGAYNEQFF

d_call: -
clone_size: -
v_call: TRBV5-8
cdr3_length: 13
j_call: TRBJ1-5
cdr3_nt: TGTGCCAGCAGCTTGAGGAGTAATCAGCCCCAGCATTTT
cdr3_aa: CASSLRSNQPQHF

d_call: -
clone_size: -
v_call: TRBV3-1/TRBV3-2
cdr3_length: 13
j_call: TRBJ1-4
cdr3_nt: TGTGCCAGCAGCCCCCTGGGGGGTGAAAAACTGTTTTTT
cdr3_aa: CASSPLGGEKLFF

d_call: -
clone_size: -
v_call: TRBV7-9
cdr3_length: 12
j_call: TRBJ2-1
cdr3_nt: TGTGCCAGCAGCTTAGTCGGGGTGGAGCAGTTCTTC
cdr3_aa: CASSLVGVEQFF

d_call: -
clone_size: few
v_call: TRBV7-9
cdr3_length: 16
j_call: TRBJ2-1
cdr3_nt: TGTGCCAGCAGCTTAGAAGGGGGAGTGGGACACAATGAGCAGTTCTTC
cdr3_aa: CASSLEGGVGHNEQFF

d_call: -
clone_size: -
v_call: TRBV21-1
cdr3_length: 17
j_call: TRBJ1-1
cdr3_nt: TGTGCCAGCAGCAAAGCGTGGACAGGGATCTTTTTCACTGAAGCTTTCTTT
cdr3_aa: CASSKAWTGIFFTEAFF

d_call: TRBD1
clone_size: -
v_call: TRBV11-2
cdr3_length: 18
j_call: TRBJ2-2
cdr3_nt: TGTGCCAGCAGCTTAGCTGGGTTCGGCAGGGGGCTTACCGGGGAGCTGTTTTTT
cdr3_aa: CASSLAGFGRGLTGELFF

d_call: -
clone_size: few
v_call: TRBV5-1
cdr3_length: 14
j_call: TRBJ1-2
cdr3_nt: TGCGCCAGCAGCTTGCTGCAGAATAACTATGGCTACACCTTC
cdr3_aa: CASSLLQNNYGYTF

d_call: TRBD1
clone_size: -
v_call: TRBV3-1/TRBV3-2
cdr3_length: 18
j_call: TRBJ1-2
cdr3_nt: TGTGCCAGCAGCCCCTACCTCCGGGACAGGGTTATTGAGTATGGCTACACCTTC
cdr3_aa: CASSPYLRDRVIEYGYTF

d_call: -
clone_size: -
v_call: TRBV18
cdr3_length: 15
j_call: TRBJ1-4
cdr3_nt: TGTGCCAGCTCACCAGGGGCAGGGGAAGGTGAAAAACTGTTTTTT
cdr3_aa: CASSPGAGEGEKLFF